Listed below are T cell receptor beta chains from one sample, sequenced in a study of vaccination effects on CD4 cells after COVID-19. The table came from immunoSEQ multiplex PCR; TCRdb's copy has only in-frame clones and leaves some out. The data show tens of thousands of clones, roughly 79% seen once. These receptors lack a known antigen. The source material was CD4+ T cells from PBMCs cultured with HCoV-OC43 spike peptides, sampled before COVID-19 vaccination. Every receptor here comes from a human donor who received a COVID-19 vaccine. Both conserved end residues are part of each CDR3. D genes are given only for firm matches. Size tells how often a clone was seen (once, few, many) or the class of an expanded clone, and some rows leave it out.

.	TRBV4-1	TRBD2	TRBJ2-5	CASSQDPQTSGIQETQYF	TGCGCCAGCAGCCAAGATCCACAGACTAGCGGGATCCAAGAGACCCAGTACTTC
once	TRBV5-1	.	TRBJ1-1	CASSSGQNTEAFF	TGCGCCAGCAGCTCCGGACAGAACACTGAAGCTTTCTTT
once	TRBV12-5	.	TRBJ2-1	CASGLVHFVRVTSEQFF	TGTGCTAGTGGTTTGGTACATTTTGTCCGGGTAACAAGTGAGCAGTTCTTC
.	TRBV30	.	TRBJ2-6	CAWRHRAPGANVLTF	TGTGCCTGGAGGCACAGGGCCCCTGGGGCCAACGTCCTGACTTTC
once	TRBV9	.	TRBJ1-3	CASSAGGLPSGNTIYF	TGTGCCAGCAGCGCGGGAGGCCTCCCCTCTGGAAACACCATATATTTT
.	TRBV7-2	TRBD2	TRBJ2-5	CASSQDRRGGLGTQYF	TGTGCCAGCAGCCAAGATCGGCGGGGGGGCCTCGGGACCCAGTACTTC
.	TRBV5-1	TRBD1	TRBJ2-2	CASSPGGAGTGELFF	TGCGCCAGCAGCCCAGGGGGCGCGGGCACCGGGGAGCTGTTTTTT
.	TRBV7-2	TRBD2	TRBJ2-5	CASSAGRLAGGEETQYF	TGTGCCAGCAGCGCCGGGAGGCTAGCGGGGGGAGAAGAGACCCAGTACTTC
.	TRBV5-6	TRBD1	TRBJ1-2	CASSSDRLRYGYTF	TGTGCCAGCAGCTCGGACAGGCTACGCTATGGCTACACCTTC
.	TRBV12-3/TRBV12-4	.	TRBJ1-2	CASSLNDGSPCF	TGTGCCAGCAGTCTTAATGACGGCAGTCCCTGCTTC
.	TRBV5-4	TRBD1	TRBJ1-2	CASSRGQTNYGYTF	TGTGCCAGCAGCCGGGGACAGACAAACTATGGCTACACCTTC
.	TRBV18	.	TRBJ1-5	CASSLGAGTSNQPQHF	TGTGCCAGCTCACTGGGGGCCGGGACGAGCAATCAGCCCCAGCATTTT
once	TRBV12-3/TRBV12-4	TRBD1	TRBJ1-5	CASSSAGGQPQHF	TGTGCCAGCAGTTCCGCAGGGGGTCAGCCCCAGCATTTT
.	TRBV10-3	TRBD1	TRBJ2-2	CAISPGQGLAGELFF	TGTGCCATCAGTCCTGGACAGGGGTTAGCCGGGGAGCTGTTTTTT
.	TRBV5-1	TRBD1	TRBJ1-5	CASSFGQDQPQHF	TGCGCCAGCAGCTTTGGACAGGATCAGCCCCAGCATTTT
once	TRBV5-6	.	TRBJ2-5	CASRVVGETQYF	TGTGCCAGCAGGGTGGTAGGAGAGACCCAGTACTTC
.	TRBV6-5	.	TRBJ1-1	CASSYPGNTEAFF	TGTGCCAGCAGTTACCCAGGGAACACTGAAGCTTTCTTT
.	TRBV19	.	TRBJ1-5	CASSIWDRQILSNQPQHF	TGTGCCAGTAGTATCTGGGACCGACAGATCCTTAGCAATCAGCCCCAGCATTTT
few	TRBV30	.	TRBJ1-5	CAWKKGGSNQPQHF	TGTGCCTGGAAGAAAGGGGGGAGCAATCAGCCCCAGCATTTT
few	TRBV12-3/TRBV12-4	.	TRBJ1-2	CASLQQGFQGYTF	TGTGCCAGCCTCCAACAGGGCTTTCAGGGGTACACCTTC
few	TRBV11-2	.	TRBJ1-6	CASSLDPSSYNSPLHF	TGTGCCAGCAGCTTAGATCCCAGCTCCTATAATTCACCCCTCCACTTT
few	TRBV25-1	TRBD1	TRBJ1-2	CASSRGTGGSYGYTF	TGTGCCAGCAGTCGTGGGACAGGGGGTAGCTATGGCTACACCTTC
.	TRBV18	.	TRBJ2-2	CASSPPSGRTGELFF	TGTGCCAGCTCACCACCTTCGGGGCGGACCGGGGAGCTGTTTTTT
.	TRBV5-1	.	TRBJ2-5	CASSLQGSGETQYF	TGCGCCAGCAGTTTACAGGGCTCTGGGGAGACCCAGTACTTC
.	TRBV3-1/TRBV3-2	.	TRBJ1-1	CASSQASMNTEAFF	TGTGCCAGCAGCCAAGCATCCATGAACACTGAAGCTTTCTTT
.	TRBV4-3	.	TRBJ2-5	CASSQDDWETQYF	TGCGCCAGCAGCCAAGATGATTGGGAGACCCAGTACTTC